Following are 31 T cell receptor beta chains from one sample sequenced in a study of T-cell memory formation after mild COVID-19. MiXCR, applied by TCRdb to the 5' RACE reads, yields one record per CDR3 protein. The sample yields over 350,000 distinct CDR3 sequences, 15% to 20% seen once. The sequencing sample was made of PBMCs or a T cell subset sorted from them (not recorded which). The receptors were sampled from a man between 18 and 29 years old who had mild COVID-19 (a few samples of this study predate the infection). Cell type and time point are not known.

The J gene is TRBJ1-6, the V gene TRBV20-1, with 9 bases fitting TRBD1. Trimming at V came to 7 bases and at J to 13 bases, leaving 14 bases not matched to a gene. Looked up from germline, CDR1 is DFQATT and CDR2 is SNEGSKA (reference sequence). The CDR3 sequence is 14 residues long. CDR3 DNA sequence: TGCAGTGGCGGAGGTTTACCGGGACAGGGCCCCCTCCACTTT. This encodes CSGGGLPGQGPLHF.

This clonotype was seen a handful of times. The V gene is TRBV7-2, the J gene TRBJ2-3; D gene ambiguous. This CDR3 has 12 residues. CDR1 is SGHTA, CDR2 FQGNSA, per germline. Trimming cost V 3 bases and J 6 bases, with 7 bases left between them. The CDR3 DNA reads TGTGCCAGCAGCTTTGTGTTGGATACGCAGTATTTT. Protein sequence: CASSFVLDTQYF.

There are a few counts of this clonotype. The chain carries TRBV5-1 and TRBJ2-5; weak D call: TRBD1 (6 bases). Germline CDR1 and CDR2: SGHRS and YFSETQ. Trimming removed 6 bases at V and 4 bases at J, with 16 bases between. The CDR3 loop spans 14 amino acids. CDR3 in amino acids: CASTITGSGETQYF. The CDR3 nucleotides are TGCGCCAGCACCATAACAGGGTCCGGAGAGACCCAGTACTTC.

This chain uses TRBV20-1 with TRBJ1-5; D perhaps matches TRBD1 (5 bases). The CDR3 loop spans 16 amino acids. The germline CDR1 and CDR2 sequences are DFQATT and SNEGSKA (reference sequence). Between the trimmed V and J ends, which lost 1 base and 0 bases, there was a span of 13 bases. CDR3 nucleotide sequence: TGCAGTGCTAGAGGGGGCAGCTACTATAGCAATCAGCCCCAGCATTTT. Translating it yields CSARGGSYYSNQPQHF.

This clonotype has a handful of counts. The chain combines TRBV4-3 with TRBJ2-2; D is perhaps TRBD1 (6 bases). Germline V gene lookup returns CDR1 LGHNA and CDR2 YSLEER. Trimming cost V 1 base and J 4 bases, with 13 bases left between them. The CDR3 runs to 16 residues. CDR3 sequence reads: CASSQGFQQGTGELFF. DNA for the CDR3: TGCGCCAGCAGCCAAGGTTTCCAACAGGGCACCGGGGAGCTGTTTTTT.

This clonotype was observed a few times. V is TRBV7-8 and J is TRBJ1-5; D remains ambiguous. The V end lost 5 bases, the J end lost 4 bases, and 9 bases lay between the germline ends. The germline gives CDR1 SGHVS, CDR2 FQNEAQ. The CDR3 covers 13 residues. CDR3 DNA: TGTGCCAGCAGCCACTTGGGGAATCAGCCCCAGCATTTT. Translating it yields CASSHLGNQPQHF.

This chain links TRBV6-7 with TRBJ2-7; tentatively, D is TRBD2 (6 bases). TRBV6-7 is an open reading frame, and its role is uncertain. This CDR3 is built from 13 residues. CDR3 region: CATRYFLGTAFYV. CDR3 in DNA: TGTGCCACCCGTTACTTCCTTGGGACTGCCTTTTATGTC.

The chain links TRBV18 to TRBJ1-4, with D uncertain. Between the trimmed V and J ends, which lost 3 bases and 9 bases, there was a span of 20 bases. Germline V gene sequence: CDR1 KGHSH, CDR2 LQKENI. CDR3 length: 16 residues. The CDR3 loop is CASSPKSFRGEQKLFF. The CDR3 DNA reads TGTGCCAGCTCACCCAAGTCATTCCGTGGGGAACAAAAACTGTTTTTT.

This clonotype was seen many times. Written as DNA, the CDR3 is TGCGCCAGCAGAGAGGGGACAGGGGAAAATCAGCCCCAGCATTTT. This encodes CASREGTGENQPQHF. The J gene is TRBJ1-5, the V gene TRBV5-1; 10 nucleotides match TRBD1. The CDR3 contains 15 residues. Germline CDR1 SGHRS, CDR2 YFSETQ. With 5 bases clipped from V and 4 bases from J, the junction kept 6 bases outside the gene matches.

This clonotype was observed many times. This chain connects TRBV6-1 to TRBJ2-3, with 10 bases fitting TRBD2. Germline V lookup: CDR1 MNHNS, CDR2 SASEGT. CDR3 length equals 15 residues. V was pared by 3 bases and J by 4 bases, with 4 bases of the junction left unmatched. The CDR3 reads CASSDTSGVPDTQYF. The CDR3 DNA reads TGTGCCAGCAGTGATACTAGCGGGGTCCCAGATACGCAGTATTTT.

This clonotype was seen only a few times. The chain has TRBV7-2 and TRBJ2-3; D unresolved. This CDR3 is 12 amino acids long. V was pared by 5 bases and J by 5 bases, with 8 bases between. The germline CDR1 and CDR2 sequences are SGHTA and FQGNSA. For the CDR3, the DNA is TGTGCCAGCAGCCCCCACTTAGATACGCAGTATTTT. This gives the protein CASSPHLDTQYF.

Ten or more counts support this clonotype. The CDR3 protein is CASSRRQGLGEQYV. CDR3 DNA: TGTGCCAGCAGTCGCCGACAGGGGCTTGGCGAGCAGTACGTC. The chain has TRBV27 and TRBJ2-7, with 8 bases fitting TRBD1. The CDR3 runs 14 residues. From germline, CDR1 is MNHEY and CDR2 SMNVEV (reference sequence). V lost 5 bases and J lost 6; bases outside the gene matches: 9.

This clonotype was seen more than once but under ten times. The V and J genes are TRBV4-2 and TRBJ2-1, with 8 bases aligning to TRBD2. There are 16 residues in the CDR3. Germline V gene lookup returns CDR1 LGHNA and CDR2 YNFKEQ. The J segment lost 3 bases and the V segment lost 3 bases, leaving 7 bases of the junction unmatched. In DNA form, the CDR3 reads TGTGCCAGCAGCCAGGATAAAAGCGGGGGCTACAATGAGCAGTTCTTC. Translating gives CASSQDKSGGYNEQFF.

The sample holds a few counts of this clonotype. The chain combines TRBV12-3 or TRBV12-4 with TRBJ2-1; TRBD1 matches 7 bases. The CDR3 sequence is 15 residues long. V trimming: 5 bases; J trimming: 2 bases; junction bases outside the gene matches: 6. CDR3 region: CASSHIQGPYNEQFF. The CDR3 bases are TGTGCCAGCAGTCACATACAGGGGCCCTACAATGAGCAGTTCTTC.

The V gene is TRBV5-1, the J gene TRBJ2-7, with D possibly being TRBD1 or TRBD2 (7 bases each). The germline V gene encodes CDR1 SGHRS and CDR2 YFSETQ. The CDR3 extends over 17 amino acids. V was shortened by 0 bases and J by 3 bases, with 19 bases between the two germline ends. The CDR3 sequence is CASSLGTGTAGIYEQYF. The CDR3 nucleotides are TGCGCCAGCAGCTTGGGTACCGGGACAGCGGGGATCTACGAGCAGTACTTC.

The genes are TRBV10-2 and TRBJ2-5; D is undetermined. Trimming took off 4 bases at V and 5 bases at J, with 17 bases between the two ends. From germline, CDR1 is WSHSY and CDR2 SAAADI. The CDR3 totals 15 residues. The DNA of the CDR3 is TGCGCCAGCAGTGTCGTTGGCATCGGTAGGGAGACCCAGTACTTC. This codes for CASSVVGIGRETQYF.

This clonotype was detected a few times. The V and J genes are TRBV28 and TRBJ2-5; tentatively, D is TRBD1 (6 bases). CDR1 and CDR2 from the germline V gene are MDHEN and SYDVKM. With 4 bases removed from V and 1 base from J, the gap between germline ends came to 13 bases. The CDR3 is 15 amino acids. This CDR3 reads CASSSDRRTQETQYF. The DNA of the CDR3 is TGTGCCAGCAGTTCCGACAGGAGGACCCAAGAGACCCAGTACTTC.

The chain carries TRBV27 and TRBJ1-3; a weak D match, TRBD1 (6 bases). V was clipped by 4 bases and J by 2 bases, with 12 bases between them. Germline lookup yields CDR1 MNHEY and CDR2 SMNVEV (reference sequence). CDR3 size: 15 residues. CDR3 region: CASSSDSGAGNTIYF. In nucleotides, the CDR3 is TGTGCCAGCAGTTCGGACAGTGGCGCTGGAAACACCATATATTTT.

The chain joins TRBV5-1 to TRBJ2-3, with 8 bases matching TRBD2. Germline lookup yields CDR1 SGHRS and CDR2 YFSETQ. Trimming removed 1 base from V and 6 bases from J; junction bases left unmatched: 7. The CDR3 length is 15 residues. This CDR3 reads CASSLYGGAEDTQYF. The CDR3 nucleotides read TGCGCCAGCAGCTTGTACGGGGGGGCGGAGGATACGCAGTATTTT.

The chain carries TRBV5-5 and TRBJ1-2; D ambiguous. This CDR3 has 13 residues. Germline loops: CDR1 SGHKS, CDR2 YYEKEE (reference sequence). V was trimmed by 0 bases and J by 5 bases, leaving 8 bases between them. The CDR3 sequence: CASSLERGYGYTF. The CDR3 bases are TGTGCCAGCAGCTTGGAGCGGGGTTATGGCTACACCTTC.

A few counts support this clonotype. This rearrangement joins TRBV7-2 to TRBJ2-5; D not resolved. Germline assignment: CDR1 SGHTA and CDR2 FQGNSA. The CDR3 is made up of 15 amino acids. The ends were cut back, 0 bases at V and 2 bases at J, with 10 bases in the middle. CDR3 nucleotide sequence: TGTGCCAGCAGCTTAGCATGGGCGGTTCAAGAGACCCAGTACTTC. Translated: CASSLAWAVQETQYF.

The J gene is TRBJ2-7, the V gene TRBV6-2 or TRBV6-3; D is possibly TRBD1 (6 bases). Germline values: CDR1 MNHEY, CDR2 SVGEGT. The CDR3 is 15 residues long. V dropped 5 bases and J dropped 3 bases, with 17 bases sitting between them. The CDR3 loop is CASSANRVGIYEQYF. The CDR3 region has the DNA TGTGCCAGCAGTGCCAACAGGGTAGGGATCTACGAGCAGTACTTC.

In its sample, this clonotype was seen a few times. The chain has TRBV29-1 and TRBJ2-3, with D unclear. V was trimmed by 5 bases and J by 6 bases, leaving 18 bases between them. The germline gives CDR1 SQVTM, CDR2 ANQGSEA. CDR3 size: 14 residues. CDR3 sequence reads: CSVHHPILADTQYF. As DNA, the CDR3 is TGCAGCGTTCATCACCCGATTTTGGCCGATACGCAGTATTTT.

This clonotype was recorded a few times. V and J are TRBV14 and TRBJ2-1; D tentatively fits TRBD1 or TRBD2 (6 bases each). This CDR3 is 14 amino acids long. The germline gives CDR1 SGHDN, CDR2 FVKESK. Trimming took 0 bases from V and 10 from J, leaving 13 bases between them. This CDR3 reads CASSQDGGGWEQFF. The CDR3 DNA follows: TGTGCCAGCAGCCAAGATGGAGGGGGTTGGGAGCAGTTCTTC.

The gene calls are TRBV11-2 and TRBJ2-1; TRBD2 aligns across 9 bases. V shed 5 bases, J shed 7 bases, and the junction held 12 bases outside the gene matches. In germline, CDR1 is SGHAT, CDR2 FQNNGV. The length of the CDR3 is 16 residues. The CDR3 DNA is TGTGCCAGCAGCCACCCTTCGCGGGGGGGCCGTAATGAGCAGTTCTTC. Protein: CASSHPSRGGRNEQFF.

This chain's CDR3 is CASSSSAVADTQYF. CDR3 coding DNA: TGTGCCAGCAGCTCCTCTGCAGTAGCAGATACGCAGTATTTT. This chain uses TRBV7-7 with TRBJ2-3; D gene uncertain. This CDR3 has 14 residues. V was pared by 4 bases and J by 4 bases, with 12 bases between. Germline values: CDR1 SSHAT, CDR2 FNYEAQ (reference sequence).

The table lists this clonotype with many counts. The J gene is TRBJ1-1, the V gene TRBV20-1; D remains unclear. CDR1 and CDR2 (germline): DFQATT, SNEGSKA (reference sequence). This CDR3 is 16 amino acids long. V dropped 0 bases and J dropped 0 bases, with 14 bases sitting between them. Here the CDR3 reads CSARDTLWAMNTEAFF. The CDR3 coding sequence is TGCAGTGCTAGAGATACGTTGTGGGCAATGAACACTGAAGCTTTCTTT.

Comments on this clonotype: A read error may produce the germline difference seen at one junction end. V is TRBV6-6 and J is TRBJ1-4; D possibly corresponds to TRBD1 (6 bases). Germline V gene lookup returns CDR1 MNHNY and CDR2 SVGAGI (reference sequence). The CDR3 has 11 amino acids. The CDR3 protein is CASSTYRDKLF. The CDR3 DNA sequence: TGTGCCAGCAGCACCTACCGGGACAAACTTTTT.

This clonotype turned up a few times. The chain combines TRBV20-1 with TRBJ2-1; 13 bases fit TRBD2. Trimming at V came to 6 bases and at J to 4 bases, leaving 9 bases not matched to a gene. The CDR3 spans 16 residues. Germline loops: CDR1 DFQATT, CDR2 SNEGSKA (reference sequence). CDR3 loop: CSASAPGLAGYNEQFF. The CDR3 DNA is TGCAGTGCCTCTGCTCCGGGACTAGCGGGGTACAATGAGCAGTTCTTC.

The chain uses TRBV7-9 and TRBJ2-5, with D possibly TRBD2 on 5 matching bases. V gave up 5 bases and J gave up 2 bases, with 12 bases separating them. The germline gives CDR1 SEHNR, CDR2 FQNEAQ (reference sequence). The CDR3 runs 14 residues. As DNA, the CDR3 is TGTGCCAGCAGCGCCCCCGGGGATCAAGAGACCCAGTACTTC. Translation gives CASSAPGDQETQYF.

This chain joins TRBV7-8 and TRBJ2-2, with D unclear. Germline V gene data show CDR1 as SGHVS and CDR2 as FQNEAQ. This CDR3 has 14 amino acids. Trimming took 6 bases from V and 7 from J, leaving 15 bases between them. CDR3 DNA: TGTGCCAGCAGGGCGTTCGCCGCGAGCGGGGAGCTGTTTTTT. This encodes CASRAFAASGELFF.